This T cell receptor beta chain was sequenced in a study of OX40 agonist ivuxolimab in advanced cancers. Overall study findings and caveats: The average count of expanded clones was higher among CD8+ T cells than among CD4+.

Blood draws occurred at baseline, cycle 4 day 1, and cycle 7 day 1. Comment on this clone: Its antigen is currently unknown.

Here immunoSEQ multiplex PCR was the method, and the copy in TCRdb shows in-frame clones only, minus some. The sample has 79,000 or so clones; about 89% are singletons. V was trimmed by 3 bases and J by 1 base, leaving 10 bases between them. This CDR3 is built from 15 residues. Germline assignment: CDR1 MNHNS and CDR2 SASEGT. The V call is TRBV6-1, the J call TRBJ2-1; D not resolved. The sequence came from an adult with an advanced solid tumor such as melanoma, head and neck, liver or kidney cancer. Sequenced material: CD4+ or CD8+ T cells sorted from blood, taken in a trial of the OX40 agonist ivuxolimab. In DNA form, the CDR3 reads TGTGCCAGCAGTGAGCGGTTACGGTCCTACAATGAGCAGTTCTTC. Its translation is CASSERLRSYNEQFF.